Sequencing of this T cell receptor beta chain was carried out in a study of T cells in Graves' hyperthyroidism and ophthalmopathy (dated by TCRdb to 2018 to 2020). Regarding the complete study: Peripheral blood samples were taken at initial diagnosis, before any treatment was given. After blood sampling, hyperthyroidism patients were treated with methimazole at a starting dose of 30 mg daily, and ophthalmopathy patients were treated with high-dose intravenous methylprednisolone. Prospective prediction of ophthalmopathy was tested in an independent validation cohort of approximately 19 hyperthyroidism patients and some 17 patients who later progressed to ophthalmopathy. The paper reports TCR Vbeta CDR3 sequencing of 130 to 150 peripheral blood samples: over 40 ophthalmopathy, about 75 hyperthyroidism and approximately 17 progressor patients. To identify TCR V-J signatures that set the groups apart, the researchers used a discovery cohort of more than 95 patients, made up of 43 with Graves' ophthalmopathy and some 55 with stable Graves' hyperthyroidism. The study also compared thyroid tissue and blood T-cell repertoires from 6 or 7 Graves' hyperthyroidism patients. The 95 to 100 discovery patients were randomly divided into training and test sets at a 7:3 ratio. Here is what the overall study found, with its caveats: A model built on a 13 V-J signature distinguished ophthalmopathy from stable hyperthyroidism, reaching 87.88% sensitivity and 81.08% specificity in cross-validation and 80%/75% in testing. Most expanded thyroid clonotypes (frequency above 0.001) were also found in blood, which suggests that blood repertoires may mirror thyroid immune responses. No statistical method was used to set the sample size in advance, and investigators knew the group allocation. In validation, progression to ophthalmopathy was predicted by the model with 70.59% sensitivity and 72.22% specificity, a median of around 5.9 months before onset.

The TCR beta CDR3 regions were amplified from the RNA transcripts. For the first round of RT-PCR on the TCR CDR3, the HTBI primer set was used together with the Qiagen OneStep RT-PCR kit. The libraries were constructed in a second round of multiplex PCR and then size-selected and purified. Sequencing of the libraries was done on an Illumina HiSeq2000 using paired-end 100 bp reads. Per the authors' processing: Raw data were processed with SOAPnuke, discarding reads with adapters, uncalled bases, mean Phred below 15, or no exact constant-primer or identifier match. COPE v1.2.5 was used to merge the high-quality paired reads, and each unique nucleotide sequence was defined as a clonotype. Clonotypes were aligned to IMGT TRBV, TRBD and TRBJ reference segments using MiTCR v1.1. Only V-J combinations with frequency above 0.0001, covering about 99% of repertoires, were analysed. A TCS score was defined as the ratio of F50 (clonal expansion) to E x V (chaos), with BLOSUM62-based TCRdist applied between CDR3 peptides within each V-J. Welch's t-statistics and random forest reduced 500 to 550 V-J features to 10 to 15, which were used in a naive Bayes classifier (R e1071). TCRdb took the public reads, trimmed them with fastp at Q25, ran MiXCR for clone calling and kept in-frame beta chains. Entries that share a CDR3 protein sequence are merged under the most common genes and DNA. These V and J calls originate from TCRdb's pipeline instead of the authors' own analysis. This sample has over 500,000 distinct CDR3 sequences in its table, and 15% to 20% of those were observed once. The ten biggest clones cover 15% to 20% of the sample.

Ophthalmopathy patients had moderately to severely active disease, Clinical Activity Score of at least 3, NOSPECS grade of at least 4, and duration under 3 months. The study excluded patients with uncontrolled infections, other autoimmune diseases, pregnancy or lactation. Diagnoses were based on clinical symptoms, serum thyroxine and TRAb, thyroid ultrasound and orbital computed tomography. PBMCs were separated from roughly 10 ml of fresh peripheral blood using Ficoll-Paque density gradient centrifugation. Total RNA was extracted using Trizol reagent, and RNA quality was assessed on an Agilent 2100 Bioanalyzer. The CDR3 runs 16 residues from the cysteine to the phenylalanine. The CDR3 DNA has 48 bases and is translated from base 1. After removal of 4 bases from V and 4 bases from J, the junction retains 11 bases not matched to a gene. In the germline V gene, CDR1 corresponds to MDHEN and CDR2 to SYDVKM.

On this clonotype: The specificity of this receptor is unknown. The record has no base qualities; no much larger clone is one base away.

The sample consisted of blood. This TCR was sampled from a young woman with Graves' ophthalmopathy. Recombination joined TRBV28 with TRBJ2-5, and TRBD1 aligns with 8 junction nucleotides. The DNA is as follows: TGTGCCAGCAGTTCGCGGACAGGGTTCGAGGGAGAGACCCAGTACTTC. Its protein reads: CASSSRTGFEGETQYF.